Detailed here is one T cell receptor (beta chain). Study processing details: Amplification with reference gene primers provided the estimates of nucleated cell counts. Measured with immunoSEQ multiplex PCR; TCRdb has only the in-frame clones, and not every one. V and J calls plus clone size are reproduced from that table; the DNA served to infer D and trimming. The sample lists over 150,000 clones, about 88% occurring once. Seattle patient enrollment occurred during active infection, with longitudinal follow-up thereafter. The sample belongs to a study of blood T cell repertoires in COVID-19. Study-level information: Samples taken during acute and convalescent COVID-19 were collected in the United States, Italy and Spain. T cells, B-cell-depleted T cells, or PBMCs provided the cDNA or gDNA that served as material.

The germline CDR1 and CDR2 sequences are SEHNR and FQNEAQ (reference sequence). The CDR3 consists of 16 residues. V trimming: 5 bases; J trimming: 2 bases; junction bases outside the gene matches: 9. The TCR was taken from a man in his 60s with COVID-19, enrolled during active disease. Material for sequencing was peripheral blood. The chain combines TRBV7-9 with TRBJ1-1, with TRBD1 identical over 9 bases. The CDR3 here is CASSTRTGASNTEAFF. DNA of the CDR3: TGTGCCAGCAGCACCCGGACAGGGGCTTCCAACACTGAAGCTTTCTTT.